The source of this T cell receptor (beta chain) is a study of T cell repertoires in cytomegalovirus infection. Study in general: Indications of both CMV infection and matching HLA type were provided by public TCR beta signatures.

As concerns this clonotype: What it binds is not known.

Findings and caveats of the study: There were HLA-C-restricted CMV-specific TCR beta clonotypes dominating the ex vivo response.

MiXCR, applied by TCRdb to the reads, yields one record per CDR3 protein. The sample has 400,000 or so distinct CDR3 sequences, roughly a third seen once; the top ten hold roughly 15%. Trimming took off 4 bases at V and 3 bases at J, with 17 bases between the two ends. Per germline, CDR1 SGHTS and CDR2 YDEGEE. The CDR3 runs to 16 residues. This chain connects TRBV5-8 to TRBJ1-5; D not certain. The sequence was collected from a human donor in good health (CMV status not recorded). Some clones in this sample may be carry-over from other donors' samples. Sequencing was performed on PBMCs. CDR3 nucleotides: TGTGCCAGCAGCCTTACAGAGCTTTCTCTCAATCAGCCCCAGCATTTT. Residues: CASSLTELSLNQPQHF.